Sequencing of this TCR beta chain was carried out in a study of shared T cell receptors in the human thymus. Only in-frame clones appear in the TCRdb table, and some are missing; sequencing was by immunoSEQ multiplex PCR. Among roughly 500,000 clones listed, about 84% were seen once. This clone was counted a single time. The same sample was also studied in work on human thymus T cells. That source adds: Resections from corrective heart surgery supplied the thymus tissue. Thymic and blood repertoires appeared to display a bias in their usage of V and J genes. Related work showed strongly overlapping thymic repertoires across unrelated individuals.

Input material: thymocytes. The TCR was taken from a boy less than two years old with a congenital heart defect.

The CDR3 region has the DNA TGTGCCAGCAGCTTAAGACTAGCGGGACTCACAGATACGCAGTATTTT. This sequence encodes CASSLRLAGLTDTQYF. The chain couples TRBV5-6 to TRBJ2-3, with TRBD2 matching 11 bases. Germline V gene sequence: CDR1 SGHDT, CDR2 YYEEEE. The CDR3 runs 16 residues. J lost 2 bases, V lost 2 bases, and 4 bases had no gene match.